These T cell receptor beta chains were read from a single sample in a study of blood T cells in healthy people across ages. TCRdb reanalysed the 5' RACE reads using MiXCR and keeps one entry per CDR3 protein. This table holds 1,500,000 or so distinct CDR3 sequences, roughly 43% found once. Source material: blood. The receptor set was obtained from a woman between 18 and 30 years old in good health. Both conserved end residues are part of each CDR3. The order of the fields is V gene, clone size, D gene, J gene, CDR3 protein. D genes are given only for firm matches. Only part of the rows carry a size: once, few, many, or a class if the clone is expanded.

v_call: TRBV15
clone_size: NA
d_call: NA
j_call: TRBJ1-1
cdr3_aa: CATSSLQNEAFF

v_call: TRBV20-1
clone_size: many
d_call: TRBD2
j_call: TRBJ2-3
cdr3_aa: CSARSPSGGSTDTQYF

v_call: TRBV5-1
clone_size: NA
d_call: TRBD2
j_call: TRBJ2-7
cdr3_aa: CASSVTSVGIYEQYF

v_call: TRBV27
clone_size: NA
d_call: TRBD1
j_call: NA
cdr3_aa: CASREQGAWETQYF

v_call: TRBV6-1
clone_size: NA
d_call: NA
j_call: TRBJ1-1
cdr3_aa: CASRVGPGAEAFF

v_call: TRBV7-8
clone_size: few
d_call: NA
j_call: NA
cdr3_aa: CASSLVGGTGEQYF

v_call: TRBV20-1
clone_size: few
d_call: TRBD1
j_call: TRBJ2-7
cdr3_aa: CSAPGTGYEQYF

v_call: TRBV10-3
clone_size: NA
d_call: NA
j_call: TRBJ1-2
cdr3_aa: CAISESQLGYTF

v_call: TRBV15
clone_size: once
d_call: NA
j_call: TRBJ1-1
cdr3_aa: CATKEDAFF

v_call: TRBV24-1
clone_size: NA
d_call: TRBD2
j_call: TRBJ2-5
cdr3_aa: CATSDSLAGGHEQYF

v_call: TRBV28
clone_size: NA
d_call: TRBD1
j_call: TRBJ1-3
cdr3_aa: CASSPAQGAYTIYF

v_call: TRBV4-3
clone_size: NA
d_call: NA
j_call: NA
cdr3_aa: CAGSQEAWGMGTETQYF

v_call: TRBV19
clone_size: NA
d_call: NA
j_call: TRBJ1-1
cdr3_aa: CARNEDTEAFF

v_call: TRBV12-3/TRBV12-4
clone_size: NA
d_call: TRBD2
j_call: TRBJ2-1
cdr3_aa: CASSLAGGKNDEQFF

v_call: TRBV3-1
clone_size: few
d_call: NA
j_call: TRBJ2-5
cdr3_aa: CASSGLAYRTQYF

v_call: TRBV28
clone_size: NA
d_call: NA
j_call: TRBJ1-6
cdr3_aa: CASRDTLSYNSPLHF

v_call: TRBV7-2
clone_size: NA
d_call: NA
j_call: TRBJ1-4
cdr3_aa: CASSLGTGPSEKLFF

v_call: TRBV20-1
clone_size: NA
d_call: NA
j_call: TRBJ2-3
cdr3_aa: CSAGGAVPSTDTQYF

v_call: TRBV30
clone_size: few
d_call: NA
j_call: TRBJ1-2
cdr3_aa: CAWSGGVSYGYTF

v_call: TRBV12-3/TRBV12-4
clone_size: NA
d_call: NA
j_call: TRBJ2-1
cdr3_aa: CASRRGRVDNEQFF

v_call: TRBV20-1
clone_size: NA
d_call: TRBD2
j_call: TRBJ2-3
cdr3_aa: CSLAGRVDTQYF

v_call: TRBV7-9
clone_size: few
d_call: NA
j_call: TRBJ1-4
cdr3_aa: CASSLDPGGTNEKLFF

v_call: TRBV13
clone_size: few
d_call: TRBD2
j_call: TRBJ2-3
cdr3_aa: CASSLWRGVNTDTQYF

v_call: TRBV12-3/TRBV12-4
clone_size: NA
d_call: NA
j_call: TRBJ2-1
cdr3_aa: CASSSGSGEQFF

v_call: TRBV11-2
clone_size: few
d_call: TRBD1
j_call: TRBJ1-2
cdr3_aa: CASSARQGSYTF